These 29 T cell receptor beta chains originate from one sample sequenced in a study of blood T cell repertoires in COVID-19. Sequencing was performed with immunoSEQ multiplex PCR; in TCRdb, only in-frame clones are kept and a portion is missing. Of hundreds of thousands of clones detected, 87% appear once; the ten largest clones hold around 8.9%. Sequencing used PBMCs or T cells enriched from blood (not recorded which). Receptors were obtained from a woman aged 18-30 years who had recovered from COVID-19.

This chain joins TRBV6-2 or TRBV6-3 and TRBJ2-4, with TRBD1 as a possible D gene (7 bases). V lost 2 bases and J 5 bases, leaving 19 bases between the germline ends. The CDR3 length is 17 residues. CDR1 is MNHEY, CDR2 SVGEGT, per germline. The CDR3 DNA sequence: TGTGCCAGCAGTTACCCCCGCGTCGACAGGGAGGAAAACATTCAGTACTTC. Amino acids: CASSYPRVDREENIQYF.

The chain employs TRBV5-6 and TRBJ1-5, with TRBD1 matching over 7 bases. This CDR3 comprises 15 residues. Germline CDR1 SGHDT, CDR2 YYEEEE. V gave up 3 bases and J gave up 3 bases; unmatched junction bases: 6. CDR3 loop: CASSSMTGNNQPQHF. The CDR3 DNA reads TGTGCCAGCAGCTCGATGACAGGGAACAATCAGCCCCAGCATTTT.

The chain joins TRBV28 to TRBJ1-6; D gene unclear. The CDR3 has 13 residues. Trimming cost V 5 bases and J 3 bases, with 5 bases left between them. CDR1 and CDR2 (germline): MDHEN, SYDVKM. The CDR3, as DNA: TGTGCCAGCAGTCCTGTCTATAATTCACCCCTCCACTTT. Amino acid sequence: CASSPVYNSPLHF. The full variable domain, in which reference TRBV28 and TRBJ1-6 provide the parts outside the CDR3, is DVKVTQSSRYLVKRTGEKVFLECVQDMDHENMFWYRQDPGLGLRLIYFSYDVKMKEKGDIPEGYSVSREKKERFSLILESASTNQTSMYLCASSPVYNSPLHFGNGTRLTVT.

J is TRBJ1-2 and V is TRBV15; the match to TRBD1 covers 10 bases. Germline V gene lookup returns CDR1 LNHNV and CDR2 YYDKDF (reference sequence). The CDR3 loop spans 17 amino acids. V dropped 0 bases and J dropped 8; count of bases not matched to a gene: 12. CDR3 residues: CATSRDHSDRGPRGYTF. The CDR3 coding sequence is TGTGCCACCAGCAGAGATCATTCCGACAGGGGGCCTCGGGGCTACACCTTC.

This chain joins TRBV9 and TRBJ1-6, with 8 bases aligning to TRBD1. Trimming at V came to 4 bases and at J to 7 bases, leaving 4 bases not matched to a gene. CDR1 is SGDLS, CDR2 YYNGEE, per germline. The CDR3 runs 14 residues. CDR3 nucleotides: TGTGCCAGCAGCACCGGGACAGGAAATTCACCCCTCCACTTT. This encodes CASSTGTGNSPLHF. The variable domain in full, with the rest retrieved from reference TRBV9 and TRBJ1-6, is DSGVTQTPKHLITATGQRVTLRCSPRSGDLSVYWYQQSLDQGLQFLIQYYNGEERAKGNILERFSAQQFPDLHSELNLSSLELGDSALYFCASSTGTGNSPLHFGNGTRLTVT.

The chain couples TRBV19 to TRBJ1-1; TRBD1 aligns across 12 bases. The V gene end was trimmed by 6 bases and the J gene end by 3 bases; junction bases not matched to a gene: 5. The CDR3 totals 15 residues. Germline V gene data show CDR1 as LNHDA and CDR2 as SQIVND (reference sequence). The CDR3: CASRDRDRGHTEAFF. The CDR3 coding sequence is TGTGCCAGTAGGGACCGGGACAGGGGGCACACTGAAGCTTTCTTT.

This clone was counted a few times. V gene TRBV19 combines with J gene TRBJ2-3; TRBD2 agrees at 13 bases. Germline assignment: CDR1 LNHDA and CDR2 SQIVND (reference sequence). Germline trimming cut 4 bases from V and 2 bases from J; bases unmatched to any gene: 9. The CDR3 is 18 amino acids. Here the CDR3 reads CASSTTPTSGGITDTQYF. CDR3 sequence (DNA): TGTGCCAGTAGTACGACTCCGACTAGCGGGGGGATCACAGATACGCAGTATTTT. The variable domain in full, completed from reference TRBV19 and TRBJ2-3, reads DGGITQSPKYLFRKEGQNVTLSCEQNLNHDAMYWYRQDPGQGLRLIYYSQIVNDFQKGDIAEGYSVSREKKESFPLTVTSAQKNPTAFYLCASSTTPTSGGITDTQYFGPGTRLTVL.

The chain joins TRBV11-2 to TRBJ2-7, with a weak D call TRBD2 (5 bases). Deletions cut 5 bases from V and 6 bases from J, with 23 bases between. CDR1 and CDR2 (germline): SGHAT, FQNNGV. CDR3 length: 16 residues. The CDR3 spells CASSPITRGTRAEQYF. CDR3 bases: TGTGCCAGCAGCCCCATTACCCGGGGAACTAGAGCCGAGCAGTACTTC.

The chain combines TRBV28 with TRBJ2-7, with 9 bases identical to TRBD1. Trimming cost V 4 bases and J 0 bases; bases outside gene matches: 1. This CDR3 comprises 14 residues. The germline gives CDR1 MDHEN, CDR2 SYDVKM. CDR3 DNA: TGTGCCAGCAGTTCGACAGGGGGCTCCTACGAGCAGTACTTC. Its translation: CASSSTGGSYEQYF.

The chain combines TRBV5-1 with TRBJ1-4; D call uncertain. In germline, CDR1 is SGHRS, CDR2 YFSETQ. The CDR3 runs to 15 residues. V was pared by 0 bases and J by 3 bases, with 9 bases between. CDR3 sequence (DNA): TGCGCCAGCAGCTTGGCCAGTCGTTCTAATGAAAAACTGTTTTTT. Encoded protein: CASSLASRSNEKLFF.

In this sample, this clone turned up once. This chain joins TRBV7-6 and TRBJ1-1; tentatively, D is TRBD1 (5 bases). Germline lookup yields CDR1 SGHVS and CDR2 FNYEAQ. This CDR3 has 15 amino acids. Trimming removed 4 bases at V and 2 bases at J, with 14 bases between. The CDR3 sequence: CASSSNRLLNTEAFF. As DNA, the CDR3 is TGTGCCAGCAGCTCCAACAGGTTATTAAACACTGAAGCTTTCTTT.

The chain is built from TRBV28 and TRBJ1-2, with a weak D call TRBD1 (6 bases). Deletions cut 8 bases from V and 5 bases from J, with 24 bases between. The germline V gene has CDR1 MDHEN and CDR2 SYDVKM. The CDR3 runs to 16 residues. The CDR3 loop reads CASDSRGHQEKYGYTF. The CDR3 bases are TGTGCCAGCGACTCAAGGGGACACCAGGAAAAGTATGGCTACACCTTC.

V is TRBV9 and J is TRBJ1-6; TRBD1 matches 7 bases. V was clipped by 4 bases and J by 4 bases; unmatched bases: 11. Germline CDR1 and CDR2: SGDLS and YYNGEE. CDR3 size: 17 residues. The CDR3 spells CASSLRDRASYNSPLHF. The CDR3 DNA reads TGTGCCAGCAGCTTACGTGACAGGGCCTCGTATAATTCACCCCTCCACTTT. The whole variable domain, filled in from reference TRBV9 and TRBJ1-6, reads DSGVTQTPKHLITATGQRVTLRCSPRSGDLSVYWYQQSLDQGLQFLIQYYNGEERAKGNILERFSAQQFPDLHSELNLSSLELGDSALYFCASSLRDRASYNSPLHFGNGTRLTVT.

The chain uses TRBV4-3 and TRBJ1-4; D may be TRBD1 (5 bases). CDR3 length: 13 amino acids. Trimming shortened V by 0 bases and J by 8 bases, and 7 bases separated the two germline ends. CDR1 is LGHNA, CDR2 YSLEER, per germline. DNA of the CDR3: TGCGCCAGCAGCCAAGACAGGGCCGAAAAACTGTTTTTT. This codes for CASSQDRAEKLFF.

The chain recombines TRBV10-2 with TRBJ1-5; tentatively, D is TRBD1 (6 bases). The germline V gene has CDR1 WSHSY and CDR2 SAAADI. Trimming took 2 bases from V and 1 from J, leaving 9 bases between them. The CDR3 is made up of 15 amino acids. CDR3 sequence: CASSELGASNQPQHF. Here the CDR3 DNA reads TGCGCCAGCAGTGAGCTGGGGGCCAGCAATCAGCCCCAGCATTTT.

The table lists this clone with a count of one. V usage is TRBV7-2 and J usage is TRBJ1-6; 7 bases are shared with TRBD1. Per the germline V gene, CDR1 is SGHTA and CDR2 is FQGNSA. CDR3 size: 16 residues. Unmatched junction bases numbered 9, after V lost 1 base and J lost 9 bases. CDR3 amino acids: CASSLEVAAGGSPLHF. In DNA form, the CDR3 reads TGTGCCAGCAGCTTAGAAGTAGCCGCAGGGGGTTCACCCCTCCACTTT.

The rearrangement uses TRBV6-5 and TRBJ1-1, with TRBD1 matching 8 bases. Germline V gene sequence: CDR1 MNHEY, CDR2 SVGAGI. J was trimmed by 0 bases and V by 5 bases; bases with no gene match: 5. The CDR3 is 15 amino acids. The CDR3 reads CASSIRDRLNTEAFF. CDR3 coding DNA: TGTGCCAGCAGTATCCGGGACAGGCTGAACACTGAAGCTTTCTTT.

The chain recombines TRBV27 with TRBJ1-2; 9 nucleotides align to TRBD1. The J segment lost 3 bases and the V segment lost 6 bases, leaving 8 bases of the junction unmatched. The CDR3 runs to 15 residues. Germline assignment: CDR1 MNHEY and CDR2 SMNVEV (reference sequence). This chain's CDR3 is CASRLDRQGDYGYTF. DNA of the CDR3: TGTGCCAGCAGATTGGATCGACAGGGGGACTATGGCTACACCTTC.

This chain joins TRBV12-3 or TRBV12-4 and TRBJ1-4, with D hard to call. The CDR3 spans 11 residues. V was shortened by 11 bases and J by 5 bases, with 9 bases between the two germline ends. The CDR3 spells CASSQNEKLFF. DNA for the CDR3: TGTGCCTCAAGCCAAAATGAAAAACTGTTTTTT.

V and J are TRBV5-1 and TRBJ2-2; D perhaps matches TRBD2 (5 bases). The CDR3 has 15 residues. Germline V gene sequence: CDR1 SGHRS, CDR2 YFSETQ. Trimming pared 4 bases from V and 2 bases from J, leaving 12 bases between. In DNA form, the CDR3 reads TGCGCCAGCAGCCAGACGGAGGACAACACCGGGGAGCTGTTTTTT. The encoded protein is CASSQTEDNTGELFF. Drawing the rest from reference TRBV5-1 and TRBJ2-2, the complete variable domain is KAGVTQTPRYLIKTRGQQVTLSCSPISGHRSVSWYQQTPGQGLQFLFEYFSETQRNKGNFPGRFSGRQFSNSRSEMNVSTLELGDSALYLCASSQTEDNTGELFFGEGSRLTVL.

The rearrangement links TRBV10-3 to TRBJ1-4; 7 nucleotides agree with TRBD1. The V gene's germline CDR1 is ENHRY and CDR2 SYGVKD. The length of the CDR3 is 17 residues. V lost 10 bases, J lost 0 bases, and 14 bases stayed unmatched. CDR3 sequence reads: CATKRDSEATTNEKLFF. The CDR3 DNA reads TGTGCCACCAAACGGGACAGCGAGGCAACAACTAATGAAAAACTGTTTTTT.

The chain combines TRBV5-1 with TRBJ1-2, with 7 bases aligning to TRBD1. The CDR3 extends over 13 amino acids. CDR1 SGHRS and CDR2 YFSETQ come from the germline V gene. The V and J ends lost 4 bases and 7 bases, in that order; junction bases with no gene match: 7. The CDR3 DNA sequence: TGCGCCAGCAGCGTGGGACAGTTTGGTGGCTACACCTTC. It yields the protein CASSVGQFGGYTF.

This rearrangement joins TRBV7-2 to TRBJ1-6; D is uncertain. Germline V CDR1 and CDR2: SGHTA, FQGNSA. Trimming took off 2 bases at V and 5 bases at J, with 7 bases between the two ends. This CDR3 is 14 amino acids long. The CDR3 region is CASSLQVHNSPLHF. Written as DNA, the CDR3 is TGTGCCAGCAGCTTACAGGTTCATAATTCACCCCTCCACTTT.

This clone was detected once. The chain combines TRBV30 with TRBJ2-7; 7 positions agree with TRBD1. The CDR3 sequence is 15 residues long. Germline assignment: CDR1 GTSNPN and CDR2 SVGIG (reference sequence). Trimming at V came to 0 bases and at J to 4 bases, leaving 9 bases not matched to a gene. CDR3 in amino acids: CAWSVPQQGPYEQYF. The CDR3 nucleotides read TGTGCCTGGAGTGTACCCCAACAGGGGCCATACGAGCAGTACTTC.

The chain employs TRBV10-3 and TRBJ1-3; maybe TRBD1 (6 bases). Germline CDR1 ENHRY, CDR2 SYGVKD. The ends were cut back, 5 bases at V and 4 bases at J, with 15 bases in the middle. CDR3 size: 15 residues. In DNA form, the CDR3 reads TGTGCCATCAGTTCACAGGGCAGTATGGGAAACACCATATATTTT. This gives the protein CAISSQGSMGNTIYF.

The J gene is TRBJ1-1, the V gene TRBV9; 7 bases agree with TRBD1. Germline trimming cut 0 bases from V and 10 bases from J; bases unmatched to any gene: 9. Looked up from germline, CDR1 is SGDLS and CDR2 is YYNGEE. The CDR3 contains 14 residues. The CDR3 sequence is CASSVGDRVGAAFF. CDR3 nucleotide sequence: TGTGCCAGCAGCGTAGGTGACAGGGTTGGGGCAGCTTTCTTT.

V and J are TRBV4-3 and TRBJ2-7, with D perhaps TRBD2 (5 bases). This CDR3 comprises 15 residues. Trimming took off 0 bases at V and 0 bases at J, with 9 bases between the two ends. The germline V gene has CDR1 LGHNA and CDR2 YSLEER. The CDR3 loop is CASSQDPGSSYEQYF. The DNA for the CDR3 is TGCGCCAGCAGCCAAGATCCGGGGAGCTCCTACGAGCAGTACTTC.

V and J are TRBV5-1 and TRBJ1-1; 10 bases line up with TRBD1. Looked up from germline, CDR1 is SGHRS and CDR2 is YFSETQ. The CDR3 extends over 15 amino acids. Trimming took 4 bases from V and 6 from J; bases not matched to a gene: 9. The DNA for the CDR3 is TGCGCCAGCAGCCGTGGACAGGGGGAGGAGGCTGAAGCTTTCTTT. Protein sequence: CASSRGQGEEAEAFF.

This chain links TRBV2 with TRBJ1-6; the D is unclear. The V end lost 8 bases, the J end lost 6 bases, and 14 bases lay between the germline ends. Germline lookup yields CDR1 SNHLY and CDR2 FYNNEI. This CDR3 is 14 amino acids long. The CDR3 sequence is CASHPPITNSPLHF. CDR3 coding DNA: TGTGCCAGCCATCCACCTATAACTAATTCACCCCTCCACTTT.